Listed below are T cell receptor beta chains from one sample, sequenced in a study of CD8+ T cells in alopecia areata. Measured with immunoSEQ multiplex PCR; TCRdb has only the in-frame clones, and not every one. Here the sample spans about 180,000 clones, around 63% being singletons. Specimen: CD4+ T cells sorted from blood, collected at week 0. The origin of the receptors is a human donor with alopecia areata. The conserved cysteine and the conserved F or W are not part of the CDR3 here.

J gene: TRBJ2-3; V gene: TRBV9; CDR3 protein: ASSPQAGARTDTQY
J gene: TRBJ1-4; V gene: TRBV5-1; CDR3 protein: ASSPVVAEKLF
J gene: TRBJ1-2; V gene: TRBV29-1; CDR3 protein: SVDSGYGYT
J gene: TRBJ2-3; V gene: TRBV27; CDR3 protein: ASSSMRTGVVPDTQY
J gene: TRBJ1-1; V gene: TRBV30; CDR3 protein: ALGWTEAF
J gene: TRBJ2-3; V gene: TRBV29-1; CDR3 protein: SVEVRDYPISTDTQY
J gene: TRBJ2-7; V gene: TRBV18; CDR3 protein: ASSPPTPTGRTYEQY
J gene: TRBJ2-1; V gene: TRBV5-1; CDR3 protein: ASSRGGYTYNEQF
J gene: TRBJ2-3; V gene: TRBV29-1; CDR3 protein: SAALAVDTQY
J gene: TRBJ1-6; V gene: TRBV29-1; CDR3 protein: SALTGYNSPLH
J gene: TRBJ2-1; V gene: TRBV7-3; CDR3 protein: ASSPGVAGGHNEQF
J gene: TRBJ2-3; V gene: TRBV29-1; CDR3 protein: SVDTSGGTDTQY
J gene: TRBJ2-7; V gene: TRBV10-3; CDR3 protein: AITNGDYEQY
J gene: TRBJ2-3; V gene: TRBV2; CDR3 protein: ASSEGFGDTQY
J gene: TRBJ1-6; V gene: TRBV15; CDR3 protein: ATSRDGQDNSPLH
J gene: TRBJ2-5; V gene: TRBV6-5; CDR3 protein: ASSFGTSQETQY
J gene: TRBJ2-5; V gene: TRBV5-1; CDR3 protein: ASRGSGNQETQY
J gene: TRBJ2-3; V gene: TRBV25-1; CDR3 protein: ASSEYRGKDTQY
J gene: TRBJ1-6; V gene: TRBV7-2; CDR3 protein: ASSLVVRTGGNSPLH
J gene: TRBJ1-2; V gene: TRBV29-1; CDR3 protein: SVGGQEGNGYT
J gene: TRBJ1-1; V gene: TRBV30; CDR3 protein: AWSTGMNTEAF
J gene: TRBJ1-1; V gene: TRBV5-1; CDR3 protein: ASSSQGAGTEAF
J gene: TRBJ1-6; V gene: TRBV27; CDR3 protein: ASSSKTKSSYNSPLH
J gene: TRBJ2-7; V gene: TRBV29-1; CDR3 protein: SVADGSYEQY
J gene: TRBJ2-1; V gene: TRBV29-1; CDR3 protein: SVEGPGQGRNEQF
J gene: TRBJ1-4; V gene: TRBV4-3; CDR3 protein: ASSPGQGNEKLF
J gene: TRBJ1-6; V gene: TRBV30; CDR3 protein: AWSRDRSSYNSPLH
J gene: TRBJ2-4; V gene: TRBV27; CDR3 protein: ASSSMAEVPKNIQY
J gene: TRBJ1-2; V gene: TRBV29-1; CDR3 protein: SVEDLGSDGYT
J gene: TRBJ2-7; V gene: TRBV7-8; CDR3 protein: ASTIGDSSYEQY